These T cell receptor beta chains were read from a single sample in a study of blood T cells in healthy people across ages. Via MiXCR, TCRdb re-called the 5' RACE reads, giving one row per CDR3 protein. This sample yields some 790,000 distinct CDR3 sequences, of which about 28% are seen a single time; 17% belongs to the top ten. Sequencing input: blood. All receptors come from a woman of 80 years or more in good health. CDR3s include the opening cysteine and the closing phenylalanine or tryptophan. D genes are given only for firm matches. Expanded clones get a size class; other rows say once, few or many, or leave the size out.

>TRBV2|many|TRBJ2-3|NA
CASKRGADTDTQYF
TGTGCCAGCAAGAGGGGGGCGGACACAGATACGCAGTATTTT
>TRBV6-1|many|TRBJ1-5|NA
CASSETDSNQPQHF
TGTGCCAGCAGTGAAACCGACAGTAATCAGCCCCAGCATTTT
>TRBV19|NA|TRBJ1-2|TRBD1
CASSMGLTGGYGYTF
TGTGCCAGTAGTATGGGGTTGACAGGGGGCTATGGCTACACCTTC
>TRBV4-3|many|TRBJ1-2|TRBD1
CASSQEVSRGDYGYTF
TGCGCCAGCAGCCAAGAGGTCAGCAGGGGGGACTATGGCTACACCTTC
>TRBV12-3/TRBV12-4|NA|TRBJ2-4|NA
CASSTGVRNIQYF
TGTGCCAGCAGTACAGGTGTCCGAAACATTCAGTACTTC
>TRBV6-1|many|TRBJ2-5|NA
CASSENGAGETQYF
TGTGCCAGCAGTGAAAACGGGGCGGGGGAGACCCAGTACTTC
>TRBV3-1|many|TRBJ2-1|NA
CASSQDRASLGNEQFF
TGTGCCAGCAGCCAAGATCGAGCAAGCCTCGGCAATGAGCAGTTCTTC
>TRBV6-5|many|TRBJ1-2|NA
CASVGGGATNYGYTF
TGTGCCAGCGTGGGAGGGGGGGCAACTAACTATGGCTACACCTTC
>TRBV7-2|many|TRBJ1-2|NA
CASRLPGTRGYTF
TGTGCCAGCAGACTCCCCGGGACCAGGGGCTACACCTTC
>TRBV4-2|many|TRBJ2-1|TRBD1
CASSQEAGGSYNEQFF
TGTGCCAGCAGCCAAGAGGCAGGGGGCTCCTACAATGAGCAGTTCTTC
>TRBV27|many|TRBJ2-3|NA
CASSPSPSDTQYF
TGTGCCAGCAGTCCCTCTCCTTCGGATACGCAGTATTTT
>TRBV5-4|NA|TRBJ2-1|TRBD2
CASSEGLALIETQFF
TGTGCCAGCAGCGAAGGACTAGCGTTAATAGAGACCCAGTTCTTC
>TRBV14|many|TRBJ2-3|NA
CASSQGVGLPSTDTQYF
TGTGCCAGCAGCCAAGGTGTAGGCCTTCCGTCCACAGATACGCAGTATTTT
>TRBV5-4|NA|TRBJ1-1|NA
CTSSLRQGAYTEAFF
TGTACCAGCAGTTTGCGGCAGGGTGCGTACACTGAAGCTTTCTTT
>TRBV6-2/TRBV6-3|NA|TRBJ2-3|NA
CASRVGPSTDTQYF
TGTGCCAGCCGGGTGGGTCCCAGCACAGATACGCAGTATTTT
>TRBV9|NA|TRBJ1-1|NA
CASSDSNTEAFF
TGTGCCAGCAGCGATAGTAACACTGAAGCTTTCTTT
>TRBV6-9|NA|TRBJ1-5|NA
CASSYPTGFDQPQHF
TGTGCCAGCAGTTACCCTACAGGGTTTGATCAGCCCCAGCATTTT
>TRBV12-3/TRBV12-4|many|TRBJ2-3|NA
CASSFGEGTDTQYF
TGTGCCAGCAGTTTTGGGGAGGGCACAGATACGCAGTATTTT
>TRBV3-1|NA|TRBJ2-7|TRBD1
CASSQEDPGTGIYEQYF
TGTGCCAGCAGCCAAGAGGATCCCGGGACAGGGATCTACGAGCAGTACTTC
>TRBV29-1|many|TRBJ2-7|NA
CSAREAYEQYF
TGCAGCGCCCGGGAAGCCTACGAGCAGTACTTC
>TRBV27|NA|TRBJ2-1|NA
CASSLAGRLNEQFF
TGTGCCAGCAGTTTGGCGGGACGGCTCAATGAGCAGTTCTTC
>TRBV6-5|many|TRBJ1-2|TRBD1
CARVVGQGARDYGYTF
TGTGCCCGCGTTGTGGGACAGGGGGCGCGGGACTATGGCTACACCTTC